This T cell receptor (beta chain) was sequenced for a study of shared clonotypes between healthy human individuals (dated by TCRdb to 2018 to 2020). About the study as a whole: A couple of women and three men aged 18 to 49 years were included in the cohort. For each donor, CD4 naive and CD4 memory were each given three plates, CD8 naive was given two plates, and CD8 memory was given one plate. Blood TCR repertoires of about 5 healthy adults were deeply sequenced to estimate repertoire size and the extent of clonotype sharing between individuals. Different laboratories and diverse techniques were used to prepare libraries and sequence TCR repertoires, to increase sequencing depth and limit assay-specific biases. Each donor's leukapheresis produced roughly between roughly 0.85 and 10 billion PBMCs.

General findings and caveats noted by the study authors: Across four donors, around 5% of naive CD4, 3% to 4% of naive CD8, approximately 2.5% of memory CD4, and approximately 0.42% of memory CD8 clonotypes were shared. Rarefaction of sorted-subset datasets indicated incomplete sequencing despite the large sequencing depth. Based on pairwise subsampling, the degree of clonotype sharing among donors was expected to be affected by sequencing depth. Because the study included only a small number of donors, the genetic and exposure-history diversity represented was limited. Clonotypes shared by all four sorted-subset donors showed higher generation probabilities than non-shared clonotypes. Naive subsets generally had larger estimated clonotype richness than memory subsets. Only blood was sampled, and tissue TCR repertoires likely differ from those in blood.

Using the deep immunoSEQ assay, multiplex PCR amplified TCR CDR3 regions from genomic DNA. Extracted genomic DNA from each cell subset was spread evenly across all wells of several immunoSEQ 96-well plates, with each plate serving as a replicate. Each replicate PCR for sorted subsets received approximately 200 ng genomic DNA, equal to 28,000 or so T cell genomes. Purified libraries were measured with a Qubit 3.0 fluorometer, size-checked on a Bioanalyzer 2100, and measured again with the KAPA Library Quantification kit. A separate single-read 150-cycle Illumina NextSeq 550 flow cell was used to sequence each immunoSEQ 96-well plate. The original pipeline was this. Because the immunoSEQ output included only junctional sequences and no quality scores, the filtering could not be the same as the filtering used for full-length reads. To assign V/J genes and CDR3, sequences were annotated against IMGT germline references using PyIR, a Python wrapper for IgBLAST v1.9. Reads were filtered out if the reads had weak V/J assignments (E-value above 1e-6), no CDR3, stop codons, out-of-frame junctions, or ambiguous translated residues. V3J clonotypes were defined by identical inferred V gene, J gene, and CDR3 amino acid sequence. To compute the percentage overlap between repertoires, the number of shared unique clonotypes was divided by the size of the smaller repertoire. Three approaches were used to assess repertoire richness: RTK rarefaction, the Chao1 estimator, and Recon v2.1 estimates of unobserved clonotypes. For all TCRbeta clonotypes obtained by the gDNA method from a handful of donors, generation probabilities were computed with OLGA. As stored in TCRdb, this immuneACCESS dataset retains in-frame rearrangements with V and J assigned. A fraction of the clones does not appear; measured against another copy, unresolved V genes explain less than half of the discrepancy, and the remainder lacks a known reason. That table supplies the V and J calls and clone size; D and trimming were determined from the DNA. The sample profile shows a few million clones; 85% to 95% of them were found once. The ten largest make up 0.39% of the sample.

The donors were healthy, HIV-negative adults with no recently reported acute infections or vaccinations. Only Caucasian adults living in Nashville, Tennessee, USA were represented among the donors. CD4+ T cells were enriched by magnetic negative selection, after which naive cells were positively selected on CD45RA and the negative fraction was taken as the memory subset. Blood was obtained by leukapheresis, after which PBMCs were separated by Ficoll-Histopaque density gradient centrifugation and cryopreserved in liquid nitrogen vapor phase. Purity and quantity of every magnetically sorted T cell population were checked by analytical flow cytometry. Each sorted fraction had its genomic DNA isolated and then quantified by UV absorbance on a Nanodrop 2000c. In the case of this clone: Its antigen target is currently unknown. There are no base qualities to consult, and no much larger clone falls within one base.

CDR1 and CDR2 (KGHSH, LQKENI) derive from the germline V gene. The CDR3 runs 17 residues from the cysteine to the phenylalanine. Of all the DNA, just the CDR3 is kept, 51 bases in frame from base 1. After removal of 0 bases from V and 7 bases from J, the junction retains 5 bases not matched to a gene. The source material was naive CD4+ T cells from PBMCs. The cell subset or site label, read with the paper, signifies: CD45RA+ positively selected. Recombination linked TRBV18 to TRBJ2-1; 14 central nucleotides agree with TRBD2. This clonotype was sampled from a man between 18 and 29 years old in good health. Some clones in this sample may be carry-over from other donors' samples. In nucleotide form, the sequence is TGTGCCAGCTCACCACCCGCGGGACTAGCGGGAGTAAATGAGCAGTTCTTC. Translated, this is CASSPPAGLAGVNEQFF.